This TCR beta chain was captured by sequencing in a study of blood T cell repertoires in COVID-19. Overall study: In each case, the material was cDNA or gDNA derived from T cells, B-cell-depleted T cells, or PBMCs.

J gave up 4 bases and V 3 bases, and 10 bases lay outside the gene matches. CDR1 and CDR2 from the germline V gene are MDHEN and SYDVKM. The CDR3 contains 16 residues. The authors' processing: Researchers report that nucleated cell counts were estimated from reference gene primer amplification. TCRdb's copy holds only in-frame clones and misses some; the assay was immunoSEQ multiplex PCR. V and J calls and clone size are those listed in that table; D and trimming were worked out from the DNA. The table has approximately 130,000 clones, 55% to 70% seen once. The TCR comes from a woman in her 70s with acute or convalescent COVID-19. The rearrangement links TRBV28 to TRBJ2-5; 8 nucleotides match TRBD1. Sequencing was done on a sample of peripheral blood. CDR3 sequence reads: CASSFPPGQVSETQYF. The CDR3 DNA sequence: TGTGCCAGCAGTTTTCCCCCGGGACAGGTTTCAGAGACCCAGTACTTC.